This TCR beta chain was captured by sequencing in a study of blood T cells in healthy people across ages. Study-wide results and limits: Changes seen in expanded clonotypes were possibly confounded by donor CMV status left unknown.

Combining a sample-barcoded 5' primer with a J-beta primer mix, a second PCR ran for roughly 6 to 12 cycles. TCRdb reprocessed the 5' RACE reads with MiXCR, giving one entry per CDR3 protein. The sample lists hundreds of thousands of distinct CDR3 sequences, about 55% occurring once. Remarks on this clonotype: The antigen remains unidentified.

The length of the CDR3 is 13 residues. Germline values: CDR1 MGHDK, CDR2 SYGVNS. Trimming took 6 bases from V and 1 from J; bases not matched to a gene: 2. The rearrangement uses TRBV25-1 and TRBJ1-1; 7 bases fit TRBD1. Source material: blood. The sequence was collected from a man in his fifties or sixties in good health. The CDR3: CASRTGSNTEAFF. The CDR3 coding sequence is TGTGCCAGCAGGACAGGGTCGAACACTGAAGCTTTCTTT.